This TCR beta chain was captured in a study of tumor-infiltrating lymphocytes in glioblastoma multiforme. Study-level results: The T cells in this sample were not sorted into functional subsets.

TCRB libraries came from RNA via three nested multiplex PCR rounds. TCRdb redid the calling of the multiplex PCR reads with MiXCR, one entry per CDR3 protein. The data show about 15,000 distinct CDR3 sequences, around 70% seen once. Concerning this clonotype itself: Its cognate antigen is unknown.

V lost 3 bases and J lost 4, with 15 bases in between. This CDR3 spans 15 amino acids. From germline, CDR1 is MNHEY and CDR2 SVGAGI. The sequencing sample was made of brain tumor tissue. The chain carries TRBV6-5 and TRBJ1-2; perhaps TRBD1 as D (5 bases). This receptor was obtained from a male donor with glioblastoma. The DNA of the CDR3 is TGTGCCAGCAGTTATGGGCAGGGAGGACGCTATGGCTACACCTTC. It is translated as CASSYGQGGRYGYTF.